The clone carrying this T cell receptor beta chain has only one observation. Its antigen is not identified. These data are taken from a study of cytomegalovirus exposure and HLA in healthy donors. Study conclusions and caveats: Among the sequence variants, a highly shared cluster was likely an artifact of sequencing.

Trimming stripped 1 base from V and 5 bases from J, with 9 bases between. This CDR3 is built from 13 residues. From germline, CDR1 is GTSNPN and CDR2 SVGIG (reference sequence). The PCR ran on 60 Vbeta and 13 Jbeta primers. Produced via immunoSEQ multiplex PCR; TCRdb's table is partial and in-frame only. The table shows 100,000 or so clones, with 75% to 85% occurring only once. V and J are TRBV30 and TRBJ1-5; D is ambiguous. The sample consisted of PBMCs. The TCR originated in a man in his late teens or twenties in good health and CMV-seronegative. The CDR3 here is CAWSAGLHQPQHF. In DNA form, the CDR3 reads TGTGCCTGGAGTGCCGGACTCCATCAGCCCCAGCATTTT.